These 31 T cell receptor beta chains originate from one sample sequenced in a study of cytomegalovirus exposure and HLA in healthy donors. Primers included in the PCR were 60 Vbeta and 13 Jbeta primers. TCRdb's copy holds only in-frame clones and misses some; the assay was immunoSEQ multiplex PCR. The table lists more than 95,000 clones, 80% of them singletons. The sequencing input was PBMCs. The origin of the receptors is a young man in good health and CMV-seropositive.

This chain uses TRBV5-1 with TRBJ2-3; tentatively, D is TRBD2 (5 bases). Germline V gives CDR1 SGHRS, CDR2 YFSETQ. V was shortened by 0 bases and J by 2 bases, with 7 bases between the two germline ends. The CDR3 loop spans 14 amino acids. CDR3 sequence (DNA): TGCGCCAGCAGCTTGGGGGAGTTCACAGATACGCAGTATTTT. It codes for CASSLGEFTDTQYF.

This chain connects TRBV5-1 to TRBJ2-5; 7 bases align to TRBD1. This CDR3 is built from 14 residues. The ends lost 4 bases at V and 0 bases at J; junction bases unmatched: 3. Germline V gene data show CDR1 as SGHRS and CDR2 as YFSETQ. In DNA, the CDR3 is TGCGCCAGCAGCCCGACAGGGAACCAAGAGACCCAGTACTTC. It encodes CASSPTGNQETQYF.

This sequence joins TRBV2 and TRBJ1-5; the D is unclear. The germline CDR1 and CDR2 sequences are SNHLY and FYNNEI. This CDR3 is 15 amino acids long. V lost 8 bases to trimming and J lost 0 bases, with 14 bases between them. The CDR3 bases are TGTGCCAGCGCCCCCGGCGGTTATAGCAATCAGCCCCAGCATTTT. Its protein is CASAPGGYSNQPQHF.

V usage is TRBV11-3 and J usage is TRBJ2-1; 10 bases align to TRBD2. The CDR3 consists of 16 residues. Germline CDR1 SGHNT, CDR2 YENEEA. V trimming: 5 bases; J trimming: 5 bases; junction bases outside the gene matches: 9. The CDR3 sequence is CASSSSGLAGDNEQFF. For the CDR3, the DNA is TGTGCCAGCAGCAGTAGCGGGCTAGCGGGGGACAATGAGCAGTTCTTC. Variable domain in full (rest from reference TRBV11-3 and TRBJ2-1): EAGVVQSPRYKIIEKKQPVAFWCNPISGHNTLYWYLQNLGQGPELLIRYENEEAVDDSQLPKDRFSAERLKGVDSTLKIQPAELGDSAVYLCASSSSGLAGDNEQFFGPGTRLTVL.

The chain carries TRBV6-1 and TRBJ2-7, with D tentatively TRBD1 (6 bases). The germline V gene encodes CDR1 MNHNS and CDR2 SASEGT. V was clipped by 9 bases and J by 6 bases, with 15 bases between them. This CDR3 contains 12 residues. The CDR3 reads CASSFTGSEQYF. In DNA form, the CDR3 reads TGTGCCAGTAGTTTTACAGGGAGCGAGCAGTACTTC.

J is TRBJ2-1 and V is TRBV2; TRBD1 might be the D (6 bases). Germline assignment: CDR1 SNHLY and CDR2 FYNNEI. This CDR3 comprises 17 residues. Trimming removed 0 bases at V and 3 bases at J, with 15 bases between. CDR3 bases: TGTGCCAGCAGTGAAGCGTCAGGGGTCCCTCGCTACAATGAGCAGTTCTTC. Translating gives CASSEASGVPRYNEQFF.

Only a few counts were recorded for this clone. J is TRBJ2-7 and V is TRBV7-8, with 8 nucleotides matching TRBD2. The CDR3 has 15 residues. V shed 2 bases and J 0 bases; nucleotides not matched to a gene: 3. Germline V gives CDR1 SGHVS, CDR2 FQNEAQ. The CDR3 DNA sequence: TGTGCCAGCAGCTTATCCAGCGGGGGCTCCTACGAGCAGTACTTC. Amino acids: CASSLSSGGSYEQYF. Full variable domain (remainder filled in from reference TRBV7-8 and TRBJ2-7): GAGVSQSPRYKVAKRGQDVALRCDPISGHVSLFWYQQALGQGPEFLTYFQNEAQLDKSGLPSDRFFAERPEGSVSTLKIQRTQQEDSAVYLCASSLSSGGSYEQYFGPGTRLTVT.

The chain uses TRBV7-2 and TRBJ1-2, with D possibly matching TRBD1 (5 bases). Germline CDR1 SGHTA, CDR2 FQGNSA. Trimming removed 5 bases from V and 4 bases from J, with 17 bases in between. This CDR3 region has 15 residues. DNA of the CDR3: TGTGCCAGCAGCGCGAACAGGAGGGCCGGCTATGGCTACACCTTC. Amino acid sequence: CASSANRRAGYGYTF. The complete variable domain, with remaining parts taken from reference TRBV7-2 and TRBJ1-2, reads GAGVSQSPSNKVTEKGKDVELRCDPISGHTALYWYRQSLGQGLEFLIYFQGNSAPDKSGLPSDRFSAERTGGSVSTLTIQRTQQEDSAVYLCASSANRRAGYGYTFGSGTRLTVV.

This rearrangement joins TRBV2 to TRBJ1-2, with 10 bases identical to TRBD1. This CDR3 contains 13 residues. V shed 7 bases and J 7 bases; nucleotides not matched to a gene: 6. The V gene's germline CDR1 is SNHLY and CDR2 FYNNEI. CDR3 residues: CASITTGGFGYTF. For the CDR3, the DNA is TGTGCCAGCATCACGACAGGGGGCTTTGGCTACACCTTC.

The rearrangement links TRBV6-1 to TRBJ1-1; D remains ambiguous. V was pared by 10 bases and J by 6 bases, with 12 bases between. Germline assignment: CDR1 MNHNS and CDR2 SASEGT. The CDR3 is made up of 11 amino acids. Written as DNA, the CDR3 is TGTGCCATACAGAGATCTTCTGAAGCTTTCTTT. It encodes CAIQRSSEAFF.

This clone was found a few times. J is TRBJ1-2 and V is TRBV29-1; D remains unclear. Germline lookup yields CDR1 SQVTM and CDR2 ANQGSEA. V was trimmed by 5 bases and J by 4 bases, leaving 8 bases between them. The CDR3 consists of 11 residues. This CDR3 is CSVRQIYGYTF. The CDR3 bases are TGCAGCGTTAGACAAATCTATGGCTACACCTTC.

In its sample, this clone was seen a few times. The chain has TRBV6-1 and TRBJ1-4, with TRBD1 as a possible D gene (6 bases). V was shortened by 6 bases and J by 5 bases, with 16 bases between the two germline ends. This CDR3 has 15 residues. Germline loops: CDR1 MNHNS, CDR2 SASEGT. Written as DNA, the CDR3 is TGTGCCAGCAGGCCGACCGGGACACCAAATGAAAAACTGTTTTTT. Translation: CASRPTGTPNEKLFF.

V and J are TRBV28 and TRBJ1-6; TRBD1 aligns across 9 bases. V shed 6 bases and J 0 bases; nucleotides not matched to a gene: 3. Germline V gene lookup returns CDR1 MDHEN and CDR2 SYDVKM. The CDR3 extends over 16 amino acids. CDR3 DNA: TGTGCCAGCAGAGGGGGACAGGGCTCCTATAATTCACCCCTCCACTTT. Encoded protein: CASRGGQGSYNSPLHF.

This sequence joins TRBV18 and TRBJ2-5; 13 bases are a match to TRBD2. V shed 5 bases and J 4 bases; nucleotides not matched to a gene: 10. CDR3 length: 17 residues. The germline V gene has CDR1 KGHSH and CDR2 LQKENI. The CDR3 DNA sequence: TGTGCCAGCTCATCCGAGACTAGCGGGGGGCCGACAGAGACCCAGTACTTC. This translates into CASSSETSGGPTETQYF.

CDR3 sequence reads: CAGIGTGPVDTQYF. DNA for the CDR3: TGTGCCGGCATAGGGACAGGGCCTGTAGATACGCAGTATTTT. The chain employs TRBV7-9 and TRBJ2-3; 9 nucleotides match TRBD1. Germline V CDR1 and CDR2: SEHNR, FQNEAQ (reference sequence). The CDR3 runs 14 residues. V was clipped by 11 bases and J by 5 bases; unmatched bases: 11.

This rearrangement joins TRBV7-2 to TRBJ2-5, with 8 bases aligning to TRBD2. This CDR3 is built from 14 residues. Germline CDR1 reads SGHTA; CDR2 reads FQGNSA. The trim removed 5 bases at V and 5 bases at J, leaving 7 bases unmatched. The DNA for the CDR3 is TGTGCCAGCAGCCAAAGGCGGGGGGTTGAGACCCAGTACTTC. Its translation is CASSQRRGVETQYF. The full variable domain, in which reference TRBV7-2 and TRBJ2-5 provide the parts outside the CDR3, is GAGVSQSPSNKVTEKGKDVELRCDPISGHTALYWYRQSLGQGLEFLIYFQGNSAPDKSGLPSDRFSAERTGGSVSTLTIQRTQQEDSAVYLCASSQRRGVETQYFGPGTRLLVL.

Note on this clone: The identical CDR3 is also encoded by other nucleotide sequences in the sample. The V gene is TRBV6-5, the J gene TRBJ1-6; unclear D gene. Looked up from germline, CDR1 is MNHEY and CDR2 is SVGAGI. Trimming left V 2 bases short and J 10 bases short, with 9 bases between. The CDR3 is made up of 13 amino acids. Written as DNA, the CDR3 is TGTGCCAGCAGTTACGAAAGAGGCTCACCCCTCCACTTT. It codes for CASSYERGSPLHF.

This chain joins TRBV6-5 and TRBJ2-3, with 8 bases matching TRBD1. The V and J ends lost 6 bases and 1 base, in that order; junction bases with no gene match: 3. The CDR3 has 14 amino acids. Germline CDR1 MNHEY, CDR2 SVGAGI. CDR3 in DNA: TGTGCCAGCAGCCCGACAGGGGGCACAGATACGCAGTATTTT. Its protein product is CASSPTGGTDTQYF.

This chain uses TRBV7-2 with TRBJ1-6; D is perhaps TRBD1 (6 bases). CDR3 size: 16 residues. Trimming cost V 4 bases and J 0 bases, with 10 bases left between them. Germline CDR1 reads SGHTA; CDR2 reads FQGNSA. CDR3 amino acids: CASSYSDSSYNSPLHF. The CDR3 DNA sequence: TGTGCCAGCAGCTACTCGGACAGCTCCTATAATTCACCCCTCCACTTT.

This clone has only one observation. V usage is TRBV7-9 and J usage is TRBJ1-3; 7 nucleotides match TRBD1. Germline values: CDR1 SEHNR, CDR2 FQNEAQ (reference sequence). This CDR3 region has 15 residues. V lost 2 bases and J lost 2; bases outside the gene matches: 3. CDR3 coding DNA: TGTGCCAGCAGCTTAAGGCAGGGGGCTGGAAACACCATATATTTT. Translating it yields CASSLRQGAGNTIYF.

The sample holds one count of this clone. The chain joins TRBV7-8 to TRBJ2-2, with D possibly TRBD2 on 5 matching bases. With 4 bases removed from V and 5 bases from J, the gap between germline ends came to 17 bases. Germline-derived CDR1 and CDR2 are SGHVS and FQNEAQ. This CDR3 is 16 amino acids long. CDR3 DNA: TGTGCCAGCAGCTCCTACGATCGGGGTGGGACCGGGGAGCTGTTTTTT. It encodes CASSSYDRGGTGELFF.

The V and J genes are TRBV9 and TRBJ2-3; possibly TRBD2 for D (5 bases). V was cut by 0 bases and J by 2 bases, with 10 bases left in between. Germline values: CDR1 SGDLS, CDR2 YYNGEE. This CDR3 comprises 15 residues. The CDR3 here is CASSVAQAVTDTQYF. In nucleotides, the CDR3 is TGTGCCAGCAGCGTAGCTCAAGCGGTCACAGATACGCAGTATTTT.

CDR3 bases: TGTGCCACCAGCAGAGTCGAGCGGCCAGGGGGCCGTCAGCCCCAGCATTTT. Amino acid sequence: CATSRVERPGGRQPQHF. The chain has TRBV15 and TRBJ1-5; 8 bases map to TRBD1. CDR1 LNHNV and CDR2 YYDKDF come from the germline V gene (reference sequence). Trimming took 1 base from V and 6 from J; bases not matched to a gene: 11. This CDR3 has 17 residues.

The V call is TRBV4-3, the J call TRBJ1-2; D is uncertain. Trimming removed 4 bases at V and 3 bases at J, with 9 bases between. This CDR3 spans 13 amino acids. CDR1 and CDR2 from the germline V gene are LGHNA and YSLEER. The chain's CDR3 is CASSRNGDYGYTF. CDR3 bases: TGCGCCAGCAGCCGTAACGGGGACTATGGCTACACCTTC.

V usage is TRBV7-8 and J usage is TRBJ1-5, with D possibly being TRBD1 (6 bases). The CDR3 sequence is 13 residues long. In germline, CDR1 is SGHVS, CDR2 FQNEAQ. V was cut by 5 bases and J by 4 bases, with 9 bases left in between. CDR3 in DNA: TGTGCCAGCAGCCGAGACAGGAATCAGCCCCAGCATTTT. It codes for CASSRDRNQPQHF.

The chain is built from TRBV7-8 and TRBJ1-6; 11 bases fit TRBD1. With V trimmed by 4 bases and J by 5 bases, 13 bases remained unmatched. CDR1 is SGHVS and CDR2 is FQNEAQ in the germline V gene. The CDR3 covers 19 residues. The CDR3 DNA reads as TGTGCCAGCAGCTCTCTGGGACAGGGGGTTGGGTTACATAATTCACCCCTCCACTTT. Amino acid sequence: CASSSLGQGVGLHNSPLHF.

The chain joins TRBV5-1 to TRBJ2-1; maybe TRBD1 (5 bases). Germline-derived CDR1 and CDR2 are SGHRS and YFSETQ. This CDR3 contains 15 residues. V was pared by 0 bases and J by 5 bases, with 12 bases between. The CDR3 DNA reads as TGCGCCAGCAGCTTGGGCTGGCAGGGTGACAATGAGCAGTTCTTC. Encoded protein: CASSLGWQGDNEQFF.

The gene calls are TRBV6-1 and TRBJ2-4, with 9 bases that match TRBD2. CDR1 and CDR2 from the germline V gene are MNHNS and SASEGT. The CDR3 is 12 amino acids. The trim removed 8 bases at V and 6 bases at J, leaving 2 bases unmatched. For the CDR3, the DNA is TGTGCCAGCCGGACTAGCGTAAACATTCAGTACTTC. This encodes CASRTSVNIQYF.

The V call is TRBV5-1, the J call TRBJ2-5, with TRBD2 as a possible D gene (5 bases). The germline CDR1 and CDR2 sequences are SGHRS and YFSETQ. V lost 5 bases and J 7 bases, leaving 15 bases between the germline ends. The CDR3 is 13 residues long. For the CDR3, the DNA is TGCGCCAGCAGGGACGAGGGCCCAACGACCCAGTACTTC. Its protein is CASRDEGPTTQYF.

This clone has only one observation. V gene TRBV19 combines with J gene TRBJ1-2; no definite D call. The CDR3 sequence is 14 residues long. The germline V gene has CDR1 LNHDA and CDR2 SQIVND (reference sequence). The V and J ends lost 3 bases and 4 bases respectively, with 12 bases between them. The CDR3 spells CASSIPTRGYGYTF. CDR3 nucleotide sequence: TGTGCCAGTAGTATCCCTACTCGGGGCTATGGCTACACCTTC.

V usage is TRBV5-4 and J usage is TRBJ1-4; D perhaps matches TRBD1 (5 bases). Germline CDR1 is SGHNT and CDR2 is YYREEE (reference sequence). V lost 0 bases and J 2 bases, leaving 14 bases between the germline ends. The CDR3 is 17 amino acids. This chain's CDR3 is CASSLVSGGVTNEKLFF. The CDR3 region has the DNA TGTGCCAGCAGCTTGGTCTCGGGGGGGGTCACTAATGAAAAACTGTTTTTT.